One and the same sample provided the 4 T cell receptor beta chains below, sequenced in a study of T-cell memory formation after mild COVID-19. TCRdb reprocessed the 5' RACE reads with MiXCR, giving one entry per CDR3 protein. The repertoire holds about 130,000 distinct CDR3 sequences, with more than 15% as singletons. The sequencing sample was made of PBMCs or a T cell subset sorted from them (not recorded which). The origin of the receptors is an adult woman who had mild COVID-19 (a few samples of this study predate the infection). Cell type and time point are not known.

The rearrangement links TRBV7-3 to TRBJ2-3, with D possibly being TRBD2 (6 bases). V lost 2 bases and J 0 bases, leaving 12 bases between the germline ends. CDR1 is SGHTA, CDR2 FQGTGA, per germline. The CDR3 loop spans 16 amino acids. CDR3 residues: CASSLGPRGSTDTQYF. The CDR3 region has the DNA TGTGCCAGCAGCTTAGGTCCGCGGGGAAGCACAGATACGCAGTATTTT. Together with reference TRBV7-3 and TRBJ2-3, the CDR3 gives the full variable domain: GAGVSQTPSNKVTEKGKYVELRCDPISGHTALYWYRQSLGQGPEFLIYFQGTGAADDSGLPNDRFFAVRPEGSVSTLKIQRTERGDSAVYLCASSLGPRGSTDTQYFGPGTRLTVL.

This chain uses TRBV7-2 with TRBJ2-3, with TRBD1 matching over 8 bases. This CDR3 spans 14 amino acids. J lost 5 bases, V lost 3 bases, and 4 bases had no gene match. The germline CDR1 and CDR2 sequences are SGHTA and FQGNSA. CDR3 residues: CASSFGQGKDTQYF. DNA for the CDR3: TGTGCCAGCAGCTTTGGACAGGGCAAAGATACGCAGTATTTT.

V usage is TRBV7-8 and J usage is TRBJ1-4; no reliable D call. CDR3 length: 14 amino acids. CDR1 and CDR2 (germline): SGHVS, FQNEAQ. Between the trimmed V and J ends, which lost 0 bases and 7 bases, there was a span of 9 bases. CDR3 sequence reads: CASSLARRAEKLFF. CDR3 nucleotide sequence: TGTGCCAGCAGCTTAGCAAGAAGGGCTGAAAAACTGTTTTTT.

The chain uses TRBV6-4 and TRBJ1-6; TRBD1 might be the D (5 bases). This CDR3 has 13 residues. CDR1 and CDR2 from the germline V gene are MRHNA and SNTAGT. V dropped 7 bases and J dropped 5 bases, with 9 bases sitting between them. CDR3 in amino acids: CASKQANNSPLHF. The CDR3 DNA follows: TGTGCCAGCAAACAGGCTAATAATTCACCCCTCCACTTT.